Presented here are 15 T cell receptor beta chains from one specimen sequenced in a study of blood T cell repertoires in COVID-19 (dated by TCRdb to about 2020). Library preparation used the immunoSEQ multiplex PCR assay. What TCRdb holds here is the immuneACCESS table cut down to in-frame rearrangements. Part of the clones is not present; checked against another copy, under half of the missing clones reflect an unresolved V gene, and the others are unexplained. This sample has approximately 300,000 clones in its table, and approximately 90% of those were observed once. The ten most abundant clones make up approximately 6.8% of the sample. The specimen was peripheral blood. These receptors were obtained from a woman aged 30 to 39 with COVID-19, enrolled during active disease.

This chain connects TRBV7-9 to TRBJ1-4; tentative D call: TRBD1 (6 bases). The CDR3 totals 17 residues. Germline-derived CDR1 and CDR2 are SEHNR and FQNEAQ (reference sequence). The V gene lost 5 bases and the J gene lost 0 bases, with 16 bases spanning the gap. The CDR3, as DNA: TGTGCCAGCAGCCCCCCAGGGACATTTGCAACTAATGAAAAACTGTTTTTT. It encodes CASSPPGTFATNEKLFF.

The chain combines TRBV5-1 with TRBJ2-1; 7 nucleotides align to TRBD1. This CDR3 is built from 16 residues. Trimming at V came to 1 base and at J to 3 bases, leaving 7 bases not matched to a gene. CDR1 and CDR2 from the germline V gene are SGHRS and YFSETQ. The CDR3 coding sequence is TGCGCCAGCAGCTTGCCGGGACAGAGAAACTACAATGAGCAGTTCTTC. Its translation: CASSLPGQRNYNEQFF. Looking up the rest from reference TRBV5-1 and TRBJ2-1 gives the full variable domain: KAGVTQTPRYLIKTRGQQVTLSCSPISGHRSVSWYQQTPGQGLQFLFEYFSETQRNKGNFPGRFSGRQFSNSRSEMNVSTLELGDSALYLCASSLPGQRNYNEQFFGPGTRLTVL.

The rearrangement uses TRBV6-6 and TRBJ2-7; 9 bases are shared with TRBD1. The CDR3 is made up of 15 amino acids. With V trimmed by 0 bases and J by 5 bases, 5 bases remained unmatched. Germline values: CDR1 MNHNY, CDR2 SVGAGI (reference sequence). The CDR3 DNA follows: TGTGCCAGCAGTTACTCCGGGACAGGGTCCCACGAGCAGTACTTC. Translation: CASSYSGTGSHEQYF.

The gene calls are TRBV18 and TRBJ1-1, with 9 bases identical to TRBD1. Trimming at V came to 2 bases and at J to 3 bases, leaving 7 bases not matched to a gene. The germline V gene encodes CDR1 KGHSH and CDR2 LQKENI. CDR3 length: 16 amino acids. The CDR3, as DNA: TGTGCCAGCTCACCAATATACAGGGGGCCGGACACTGAAGCTTTCTTT. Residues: CASSPIYRGPDTEAFF.

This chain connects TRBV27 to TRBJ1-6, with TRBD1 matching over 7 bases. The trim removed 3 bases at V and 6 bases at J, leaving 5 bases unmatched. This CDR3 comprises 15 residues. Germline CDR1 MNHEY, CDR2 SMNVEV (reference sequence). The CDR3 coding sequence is TGTGCCAGCAGTTTTAGACAGGGACGTAATTCACCCCTCCACTTT. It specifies CASSFRQGRNSPLHF.

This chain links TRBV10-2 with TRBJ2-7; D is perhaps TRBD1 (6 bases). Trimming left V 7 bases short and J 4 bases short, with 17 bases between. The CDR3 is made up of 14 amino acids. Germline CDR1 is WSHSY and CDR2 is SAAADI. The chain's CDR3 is CASTPSDRRYEQYF. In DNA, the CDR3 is TGCGCCAGCACCCCCAGTGACAGGAGATACGAGCAGTACTTC.

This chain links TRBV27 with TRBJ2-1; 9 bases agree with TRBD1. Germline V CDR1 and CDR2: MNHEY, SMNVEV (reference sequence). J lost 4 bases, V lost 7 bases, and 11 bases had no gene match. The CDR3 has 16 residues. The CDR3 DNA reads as TGTGCCAGCAAATTCCACGGACAGGGGCAGTACAATGAGCAGTTCTTC. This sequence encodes CASKFHGQGQYNEQFF.

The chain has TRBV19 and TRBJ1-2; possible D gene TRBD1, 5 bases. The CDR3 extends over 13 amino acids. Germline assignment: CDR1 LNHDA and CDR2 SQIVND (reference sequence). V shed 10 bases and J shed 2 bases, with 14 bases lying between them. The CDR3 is CATKRGVNYGYTF. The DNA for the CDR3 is TGTGCCACCAAGCGGGGGGTAAACTATGGCTACACCTTC.

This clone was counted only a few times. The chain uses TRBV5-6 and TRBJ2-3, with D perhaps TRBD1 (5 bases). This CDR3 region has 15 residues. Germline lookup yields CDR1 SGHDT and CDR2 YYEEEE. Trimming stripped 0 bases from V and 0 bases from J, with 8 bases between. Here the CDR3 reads CASSLGQTSTDTQYF. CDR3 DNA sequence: TGTGCCAGCAGCTTGGGACAGACTAGCACAGATACGCAGTATTTT.

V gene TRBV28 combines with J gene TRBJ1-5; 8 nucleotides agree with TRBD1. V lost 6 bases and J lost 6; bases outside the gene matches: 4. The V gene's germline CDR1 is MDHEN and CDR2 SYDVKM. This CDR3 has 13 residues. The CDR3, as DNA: TGTGCCAGCAGCAGGACAGGGTTTCAGCCCCAGCATTTT. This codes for CASSRTGFQPQHF. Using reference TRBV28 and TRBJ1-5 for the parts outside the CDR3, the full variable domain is DVKVTQSSRYLVKRTGEKVFLECVQDMDHENMFWYRQDPGLGLRLIYFSYDVKMKEKGDIPEGYSVSREKKERFSLILESASTNQTSMYLCASSRTGFQPQHFGDGTRLSIL.

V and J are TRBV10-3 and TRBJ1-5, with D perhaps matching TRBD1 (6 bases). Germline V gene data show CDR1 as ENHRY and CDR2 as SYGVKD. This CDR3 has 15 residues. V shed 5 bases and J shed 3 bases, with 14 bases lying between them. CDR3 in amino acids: CAISPRGDNNQPQHF. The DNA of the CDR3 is TGTGCCATCAGTCCCCGGGGGGACAACAATCAGCCCCAGCATTTT.

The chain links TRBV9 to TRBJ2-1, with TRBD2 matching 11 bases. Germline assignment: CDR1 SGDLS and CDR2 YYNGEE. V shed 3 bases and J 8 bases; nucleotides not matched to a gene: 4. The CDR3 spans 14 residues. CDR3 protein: CASSASGRKYEQFF. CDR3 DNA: TGTGCCAGCAGCGCTAGCGGGAGGAAGTATGAGCAGTTCTTC. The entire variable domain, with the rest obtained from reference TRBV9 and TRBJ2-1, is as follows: DSGVTQTPKHLITATGQRVTLRCSPRSGDLSVYWYQQSLDQGLQFLIQYYNGEERAKGNILERFSAQQFPDLHSELNLSSLELGDSALYFCASSASGRKYEQFFGPGTRLTVL.

The CDR3 region is CASSFRTSGSEETQYF. The CDR3 bases are TGCGCCAGCAGCTTTAGGACTAGCGGGAGCGAAGAGACCCAGTACTTC. This chain connects TRBV5-1 to TRBJ2-5; 13 bases are shared with TRBD2. The CDR3 loop spans 16 amino acids. The V gene's germline CDR1 is SGHRS and CDR2 YFSETQ. V was pared by 2 bases and J by 3 bases, with 4 bases of the junction left unmatched.

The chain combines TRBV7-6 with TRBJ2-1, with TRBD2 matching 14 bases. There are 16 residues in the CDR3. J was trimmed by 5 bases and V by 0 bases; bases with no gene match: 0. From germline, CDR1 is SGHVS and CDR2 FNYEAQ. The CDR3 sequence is CASSLATSGGDNEQFF. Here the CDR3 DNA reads TGTGCCAGCAGCTTAGCGACTAGCGGGGGGGACAATGAGCAGTTCTTC.

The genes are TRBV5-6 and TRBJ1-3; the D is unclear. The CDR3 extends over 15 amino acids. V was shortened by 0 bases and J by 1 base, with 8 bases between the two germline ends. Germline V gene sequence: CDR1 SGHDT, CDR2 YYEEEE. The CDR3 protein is CASSLGRISGNTIYF. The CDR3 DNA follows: TGTGCCAGCAGCTTGGGGAGGATATCTGGAAACACCATATATTTT.